A single sample is the source of the 8 T cell receptor beta chains below, sequenced in a study of cytomegalovirus exposure and HLA in healthy donors (dated by TCRdb to about 2017). Library construction relied on the immunoSEQ multiplex PCR assay. For the multiplex PCR, a mixture combining 60 forward primers for TCR Vbeta segments and 13 reverse primers for TCR Jbeta segments was used. This is the immuneACCESS table as TCRdb keeps it, with only in-frame sequences that have V and J called. A part of the clones is gone; compared with another copy, unresolved V genes explain less than half, and the rest is unexplained. A total of around 68,000 clones appear in this sample, roughly 80% of them only once. The ten biggest clones cover roughly 7.4% of the sample. Sequencing was carried out using PBMCs. The receptors were gathered from a woman aged 25 to 39 in good health and CMV-seropositive.

This clone was seen repeatedly, ten times or more. The rearrangement links TRBV5-1 to TRBJ2-2, with D unresolved. Germline CDR1 and CDR2: SGHRS and YFSETQ. The CDR3 loop spans 14 amino acids. The V and J ends lost 0 bases and 4 bases respectively, with 7 bases between them. This chain's CDR3 is CASSLEEITGELFF. The CDR3 coding sequence is TGCGCCAGCAGCTTGGAGGAGATCACCGGGGAGCTGTTTTTT.

The chain links TRBV7-2 to TRBJ1-5, with D perhaps matching TRBD1 (6 bases). V dropped 7 bases and J dropped 7 bases, with 17 bases sitting between them. The CDR3 covers 14 residues. Germline CDR1 is SGHTA and CDR2 is FQGNSA. The CDR3 DNA reads TGTGCCAGCAAAGCCAGTACAGGGAACCAGCCCCAGCATTTT. It is translated as CASKASTGNQPQHF.

This clone has a single count. The genes are TRBV2 and TRBJ1-5; possible D gene TRBD1, 5 bases. The CDR3 sequence is 15 residues long. V gave up 6 bases and J gave up 0 bases, with 12 bases separating them. CDR1 is SNHLY and CDR2 is FYNNEI in the germline V gene. The CDR3 sequence: CASSLGTLSNQPQHF. The CDR3 DNA reads TGTGCCAGCAGCCTCGGGACTCTTAGCAATCAGCCCCAGCATTTT.

V is TRBV15 and J is TRBJ2-3; D uncertain. Germline V lookup: CDR1 LNHNV, CDR2 YYDKDF (reference sequence). The CDR3 covers 18 residues. V was clipped by 0 bases and J by 0 bases, with 16 bases between them. This CDR3 is CATSRDKNSPSSTDTQYF. The CDR3 nucleotides are TGTGCCACCAGCAGAGATAAGAACAGTCCTTCTAGCACAGATACGCAGTATTTT.

This rearrangement joins TRBV4-3 to TRBJ2-1, with 13 nucleotides matching TRBD2. The trim removed 3 bases at V and 0 bases at J, leaving 14 bases unmatched. This CDR3 contains 21 residues. Per germline, CDR1 LGHNA and CDR2 YSLEER. The CDR3 region is CASSQEGGGTSGVSSYNEQFF. DNA for the CDR3: TGCGCCAGCAGCCAGGAGGGTGGGGGGACTAGCGGGGTGAGCTCCTACAATGAGCAGTTCTTC.

The V call is TRBV6-5, the J call TRBJ2-5, with 8 positions matching TRBD2. CDR1 and CDR2 from the germline V gene are MNHEY and SVGAGI. The CDR3 totals 15 residues. V gave up 1 base and J gave up 3 bases; unmatched junction bases: 4. CDR3 coding DNA: TGTGCCAGCAGTTACTTGGGCGGGAGGAAAGAGACCCAGTACTTC. Translation: CASSYLGGRKETQYF.

This clone turned up a few times. V gene TRBV29-1 combines with J gene TRBJ2-7; D call uncertain. The ends were cut back, 5 bases at V and 3 bases at J, with 14 bases in the middle. CDR1 and CDR2 (germline): SQVTM, ANQGSEA. The CDR3 extends over 13 amino acids. CDR3 sequence reads: CSVSVMGVYEQYF. For the CDR3, the DNA is TGCAGCGTTTCTGTCATGGGCGTCTACGAGCAGTACTTC.

The chain carries TRBV27 and TRBJ2-2; the D gene is possibly TRBD1 (5 bases). The CDR3 contains 15 residues. With 5 bases removed from V and 4 bases from J, the gap between germline ends came to 14 bases. CDR1 is MNHEY and CDR2 is SMNVEV in the germline V gene (reference sequence). The CDR3 loop reads CASSVLQGITGELFF. In DNA, the CDR3 is TGTGCCAGCAGTGTACTTCAGGGAATCACCGGGGAGCTGTTTTTT.